These T cell receptor beta chains were read from a single sample in a study of beta chain features in type 1 diabetes. Produced via immunoSEQ multiplex PCR; TCRdb's table is partial and in-frame only. The sample records 300,000 to 350,000 clones, 13% being singletons. Sequenced input: naive CD4+ T cells from blood. All receptors derive from a woman under 30 with type 1 diabetes. Both conserved end residues are part of each CDR3. D genes are given only for firm matches. Size is omitted from some rows. Given values are once, few, many or a class for expanded clones.

abundance	j_gene	d_gene	v_gene	CDR3aa	CDR3nt
few	TRBJ2-3	NA	TRBV27	CASSLSVGADTQYF	TGTGCCAGCAGTTTATCTGTTGGGGCCGATACGCAGTATTTT
few	TRBJ2-2	TRBD1	TRBV2	CASSLQGSGELFF	TGTGCCAGCAGCTTACAGGGGTCCGGGGAGCTGTTTTTT
few	TRBJ1-2	NA	TRBV20-1	CSVTGGYGYTF	TGCAGTGTCACAGGAGGGTATGGCTACACCTTC
NA	TRBJ1-2	NA	TRBV4-3	CASSQDPPTALYGYTF	TGCGCCAGCAGCCAAGATCCCCCAACAGCCTTATATGGCTACACCTTC
NA	TRBJ2-1	TRBD2	TRBV30	CAWRKAGGPYNEQFF	TGTGCCTGGAGGAAAGCGGGAGGCCCCTACAATGAGCAGTTCTTC
NA	TRBJ2-1	TRBD1	TRBV18	CASSPNRGFGNEQFF	TGTGCCAGCTCACCAAACAGGGGGTTTGGGAATGAGCAGTTCTTC
few	TRBJ2-1	NA	TRBV20-1	CSARLDNEQFF	TGCAGTGCTAGACTCGACAATGAGCAGTTCTTC
NA	TRBJ2-1	TRBD2	TRBV27	CASSSPGRKRESRFF	TGTGCCAGCAGTTCCCCCGGGAGGAAGCGGGAGTCCCGGTTCTTC
NA	TRBJ2-5	TRBD1	TRBV5-4	CASSTRDRFETQYF	TGTGCCAGCAGCACCCGGGACAGGTTCGAGACCCAGTACTTC
NA	TRBJ2-5	TRBD2	TRBV7-9	CASSLLTSGGETQYF	TGTGCCAGCAGTCTTCTGACTAGCGGAGGGGAGACCCAGTACTTC
few	TRBJ2-1	TRBD2	TRBV19	CASSLAGGPGYEQFF	TGTGCCAGTAGCCTAGCGGGAGGGCCTGGGTATGAGCAGTTCTTC
NA	TRBJ2-1	NA	TRBV19	CASSIPIYNEQFF	TGTGCCAGTAGTATTCCCATCTACAATGAGCAGTTCTTC
few	TRBJ1-1	NA	TRBV9	CASSVQLNTEAFF	TGTGCCAGCAGCGTACAATTGAACACTGAAGCTTTCTTT
NA	TRBJ2-3	TRBD1	TRBV11-2	CASSRQGFATDTQYF	TGTGCCAGCAGCCGACAGGGATTCGCCACAGATACGCAGTATTTT
NA	TRBJ1-2	NA	TRBV5-1	CASSLGVVYTGYGYTF	TGCGCCAGCAGCTTGGGAGTCGTTTATACGGGCTATGGCTACACCTTC
few	TRBJ2-7	NA	TRBV7-9	CASSLFDGGGYEQYF	TGTGCCAGCAGCTTATTCGATGGCGGTGGGTACGAGCAGTACTTC
NA	TRBJ2-3	NA	TRBV10-3	CAITPTGFSQYF	TGTGCCATCACCCCCACGGGATTCTCGCAGTATTTT
few	TRBJ2-5	NA	TRBV7-2	CASSWERLEAQYF	TGTGCCAGCAGCTGGGAACGACTAGAGGCCCAGTACTTC
few	TRBJ1-1	TRBD1	TRBV30	CAWGQGWSTVNTEAFF	TGTGCCTGGGGACAGGGTTGGTCTACAGTGAACACTGAAGCTTTCTTT
few	TRBJ2-2	TRBD1	TRBV5-1	CASSYGQGSGTGELFF	TGCGCCAGCAGCTACGGACAGGGAAGCGGCACCGGGGAGCTGTTTTTT
few	TRBJ2-3	NA	TRBV7-9	CASSLGGTSTDTQYF	TGTGCCAGCAGCTTAGGAGGGACTAGCACAGATACGCAGTATTTT
many	TRBJ2-3	NA	TRBV4-3	CASSRNSGGADTQYF	TGCGCCAGCAGCCGTAATAGCGGTGGGGCAGATACGCAGTATTTT
NA	TRBJ2-1	NA	TRBV10-3	CAISATRIDYEQFF	TGTGCCATCAGTGCGACTAGGATCGACTATGAGCAGTTCTTC
NA	TRBJ2-7	TRBD2	TRBV7-2	CASSLTTGTSGSYEQYF	TGTGCCAGCAGCTTAACTACCGGGACTAGCGGCTCCTACGAGCAGTACTTC
NA	TRBJ2-1	TRBD2	TRBV18	CASSPYTSGAGNEQFF	TGTGCCAGCTCACCCTACACTAGCGGGGCCGGCAATGAGCAGTTCTTC
NA	TRBJ2-7	TRBD1	TRBV18	CASSPGTGIYEQYF	TGTGCCAGCTCACCGGGGACAGGAATCTACGAGCAGTACTTC
NA	TRBJ2-1	TRBD1	TRBV2	CASSAQGQFPSNEQFF	TGTGCCAGCAGCGCACAGGGACAGTTTCCCTCCAATGAGCAGTTCTTC
few	TRBJ2-7	NA	TRBV20-1	CSAGHYFEQYF	TGCAGTGCTGGCCACTACTTTGAGCAGTACTTC
NA	TRBJ2-1	TRBD2	TRBV9	CASSTSGGSYNEQFF	TGTGCCAGCAGCACTAGCGGGGGGTCCTACAATGAGCAGTTCTTC
NA	TRBJ2-7	NA	TRBV28	CASSRDWGDEQYF	TGTGCCAGCAGCCGAGACTGGGGCGACGAGCAGTACTTC
NA	TRBJ2-1	TRBD2	TRBV5-6	CASSLVGSGSSYNEQFF	TGTGCCAGCAGCTTGGTGGGTAGCGGGAGCTCCTACAATGAGCAGTTCTTC
NA	TRBJ2-2	NA	TRBV7-2	CASSSHQGFTPSGELFF	TGTGCCAGCAGCTCGCACCAGGGATTCACGCCATCCGGGGAGCTGTTTTTT
few	TRBJ1-1	TRBD1	TRBV10-3	CAIHGQGNTEAFF	TGTGCCATCCACGGACAGGGTAACACTGAAGCTTTCTTT
NA	TRBJ2-5	TRBD2	TRBV11-3	CASSFEGTSGTGETQYF	TGTGCCAGCAGCTTTGAGGGGACTAGCGGGACCGGAGAGACCCAGTACTTC
few	TRBJ2-1	TRBD2	TRBV25-1	CASSEPGTSHEQFF	TGTGCCAGCAGTGAACCGGGGACTAGCCATGAGCAGTTCTTC
few	TRBJ2-2	TRBD1	TRBV5-4	CASSLVGGQGHTGELFF	TGTGCCAGCAGCTTGGTAGGGGGACAGGGGCACACCGGGGAGCTGTTTTTT
NA	TRBJ2-5	NA	TRBV5-1	CASSPSKETQYF	TGCGCCAGCAGCCCTAGCAAAGAGACCCAGTACTTC
few	TRBJ2-2	NA	TRBV11-3	CASSLDQAGELFF	TGTGCCAGCAGCTTAGATCAGGCTGGCGAGCTGTTTTTT
few	TRBJ1-5	NA	TRBV27	CASSFRQVGQPQHF	TGTGCCAGCAGTTTTCGACAGGTGGGTCAGCCCCAGCATTTT
few	TRBJ2-7	NA	TRBV7-2	CASSLGIPSSYEQYF	TGTGCCAGCAGCCTCGGGATCCCAAGCTCCTACGAGCAGTACTTC
NA	TRBJ2-1	TRBD1	TRBV11-2	CASSRDSPSYNEQFF	TGTGCCAGCAGCAGGGACAGCCCCTCCTACAATGAGCAGTTCTTC
NA	TRBJ2-3	TRBD2	TRBV14	CASSQDLAGAPGSTDTQYF	TGTGCCAGCAGCCAGGACTTAGCGGGAGCGCCCGGTAGCACAGATACGCAGTATTTT
NA	TRBJ2-1	NA	TRBV11-2	CASRSLADPYNEQFF	TGTGCCAGCAGATCGTTAGCGGATCCTTACAATGAGCAGTTCTTC
few	TRBJ2-1	NA	TRBV30	CAWTGSFQYNEQFF	TGTGCCTGGACCGGGAGCTTCCAATACAATGAGCAGTTCTTC
few	TRBJ1-2	NA	TRBV11-2	CASSLEAGAQGYTF	TGTGCCAGCAGCTTGGAAGCGGGGGCGCAGGGCTACACCTTC
NA	TRBJ1-5	NA	TRBV25-1	CASSEAQGSGQPQHF	TGTGCCAGCAGTGAGGCACAGGGCTCAGGTCAGCCCCAGCATTTT
NA	TRBJ2-7	NA	TRBV6-5	CASSSPYEQYF	TGTGCCAGCAGTTCCCCTTACGAGCAGTACTTC
NA	TRBJ2-2	NA	TRBV7-3	CASGEGTGNTGELFF	TGTGCCAGCGGGGAGGGGACAGGCAACACCGGGGAGCTGTTTTTT
NA	TRBJ2-1	TRBD2	TRBV28	CASTLAAYNEQFF	TGTGCCAGCACACTAGCGGCGTACAATGAGCAGTTCTTC
NA	TRBJ1-1	NA	TRBV28	CASSPRNTEAFF	TGTGCCAGCAGCCCCCGGAACACTGAAGCTTTCTTT
few	TRBJ2-1	TRBD2	TRBV7-2	CASTERLAGINNEQFF	TGTGCCAGCACCGAAAGACTAGCGGGGATTAACAATGAGCAGTTCTTC